This T cell receptor (beta chain) came from a study of CD8 T cells in Susac syndrome. General observations from the study: Clonal expansion was not seen in any Susac syndrome CD4+ T cell repertoire.

The CDR3 runs 11 residues. V dropped 3 bases and J dropped 7 bases, with 9 bases sitting between them. Per the germline V gene, CDR1 is DFQATT and CDR2 is SNEGSKA (reference sequence). TEMRA cells were FACS-enriched, with CD8+ and CD4+ T cells isolated negatively. A quantity of about 0.5 to 1 ug RNA underwent reverse transcription using random hexamers. Each CDR3 protein is one row after TCRdb ran MiXCR on the immunoSEQ multiplex PCR reads. Altogether 160,000 or so distinct CDR3 sequences are present, 85% to 95% being singletons, with the ten largest covering roughly 0.12%. About this clonotype: Its specificity is unknown.

The chain joins TRBV20-1 to TRBJ1-2; D is ambiguous. Sequenced sample: CD4+ T cells from PBMCs. This clonotype was sampled from a human donor with Susac syndrome. CDR3 sequence reads: CSASASAGYTF. DNA of the CDR3: TGCAGTGCTAGTGCCAGTGCTGGCTACACCTTC.